Following are 24 T cell receptor beta chains from one sample sequenced in a study of vaccination effects on CD4 cells after COVID-19. The antigens these receptors bind are not known. Antigen-specific CD4+ T cells were expanded (with viral peptide pools) by the ViraFEST assay ahead of sequencing. Culturing for 9 to 10 days preceded CD4+ T cell isolation. Neither prior SARS-CoV-2 infection nor positive nucleocapsid antibodies were present in the vaccine recipients. Profiled with immunoSEQ multiplex PCR; TCRdb holds only in-frame clones, not every one. Counted here are 50,000 to 60,000 clones, approximately 70% occurring once; the ten biggest clones make up approximately 20%. Sequenced material: CD4+ T cells from PBMCs cultured with SARS-CoV-2 spike peptides, taken before COVID-19 vaccination. The receptors shown here come from a human donor who received a COVID-19 vaccine.

The CDR3 DNA reads TGTGCCAGCTCACCAACAGGGGGCGATGCCACCTTC. Translating gives CASSPTGGDATF. V and J are TRBV18 and TRBJ1-2; 9 nucleotides align to TRBD1. This CDR3 spans 12 amino acids. The trim removed 2 bases at V and 13 bases at J, leaving 5 bases unmatched. CDR1 and CDR2 from the germline V gene are KGHSH and LQKENI.

J is TRBJ1-2 and V is TRBV7-2; D gene uncertain. Trimming shortened V by 5 bases and J by 4 bases, and 20 bases separated the two germline ends. The germline V gene has CDR1 SGHTA and CDR2 FQGNSA. CDR3 length: 16 amino acids. The CDR3 DNA reads as TGTGCCAGCAGCCCTCATGGACCCGTCCGTTCCTATGGCTACACCTTC. Residues: CASSPHGPVRSYGYTF.

The table lists this clone with a count of one. This chain links TRBV9 with TRBJ1-3; D is possibly TRBD1 (6 bases). CDR3 length: 15 amino acids. Trimming shortened V by 1 base and J by 0 bases, and 8 bases separated the two germline ends. Germline V gene sequence: CDR1 SGDLS, CDR2 YYNGEE. The CDR3 sequence: CASSVQGLSGNTIYF. The CDR3 coding sequence is TGTGCCAGCAGCGTACAGGGGCTCTCTGGAAACACCATATATTTT.

The V call is TRBV12-3 or TRBV12-4, the J call TRBJ2-1; no reliable D call. Trimming stripped 3 bases from V and 4 bases from J, with 7 bases between. This CDR3 contains 13 residues. The CDR3 DNA follows: TGTGCCAGCAGTTTGACGCCTTACAATGAGCAGTTCTTC. Amino acid sequence: CASSLTPYNEQFF.

The sample holds one count of this clone. This rearrangement joins TRBV3-1 (or the pseudogene TRBV3-2) to TRBJ2-1; possible D gene TRBD2, 7 bases. Germline V gene data show CDR1 as LGHDT and CDR2 as YNNKEL (reference sequence). CDR3 length: 16 residues. V was pared by 3 bases and J by 6 bases, with 18 bases between. The CDR3 protein is CASSQDPGGIGNEQFF. The CDR3 nucleotides read TGTGCCAGCAGCCAGGATCCGGGGGGCATCGGCAATGAGCAGTTCTTC.

The V gene is TRBV12-3 or TRBV12-4, the J gene TRBJ1-1; D is ambiguous. V was cut by 3 bases and J by 5 bases, with 10 bases left in between. The CDR3 length is 13 residues. The DNA for the CDR3 is TGTGCCAGCAGTTTTTTAGAGGGTACTGAAGCTTTCTTT. Translated, it gives CASSFLEGTEAFF.

This chain links TRBV6-1 with TRBJ1-2; D may be TRBD1 (6 bases). Looked up from germline, CDR1 is MNHNS and CDR2 is SASEGT. V was shortened by 2 bases and J by 10 bases, with 14 bases between the two germline ends. This CDR3 comprises 13 residues. The CDR3 region is CASSERGNVVYTF. The CDR3 nucleotides are TGTGCCAGCAGTGAAAGGGGGAACGTAGTCTACACCTTC.

The V gene is TRBV28, the J gene TRBJ2-1; D is undetermined. V was shortened by 2 bases and J by 15 bases, with 14 bases between the two germline ends. The CDR3 contains 12 residues. Germline V gene lookup returns CDR1 MDHEN and CDR2 SYDVKM. Here the CDR3 DNA reads TGTGCCAGCAGTTTAGTGGACCATAGGAGGTTCTTC. This encodes CASSLVDHRRFF.

In this sample, this clone turned up a few times. The chain combines TRBV4-2 with TRBJ1-2, with D perhaps matching TRBD1 (6 bases). Germline CDR1 LGHNA, CDR2 YNFKEQ. This CDR3 comprises 14 residues. Trimming shortened V by 4 bases and J by 2 bases, and 11 bases separated the two germline ends. The CDR3: CASSPLGQNYGYTF. The CDR3 DNA reads as TGTGCCAGCAGCCCTCTCGGACAGAACTATGGCTACACCTTC.

The gene calls are TRBV30 and TRBJ1-2, with D tentatively TRBD1 (5 bases). V was trimmed by 3 bases and J by 6 bases, leaving 5 bases between them. From germline, CDR1 is GTSNPN and CDR2 SVGIG (reference sequence). This CDR3 is 10 amino acids long. CDR3 residues: CAWSRDGYTF. CDR3 nucleotides: TGTGCCTGGAGCAGGGATGGCTACACCTTC. The whole variable domain, remainder taken from reference TRBV30 and TRBJ1-2, is SQTIHQWPATLVQPVGSPLSLECTVEGTSNPNLYWYRQAAGRGLQLLFYSVGIGQISSEVPQNLSASRPQDRQFILSSKKLLLSDSGFYLCAWSRDGYTFGSGTRLTVV.

The chain couples TRBV28 to TRBJ2-4; D may be TRBD1 (5 bases). Germline V gene data show CDR1 as MDHEN and CDR2 as SYDVKM. CDR3 length: 16 amino acids. V shed 6 bases and J shed 0 bases, with 15 bases lying between them. CDR3 protein: CASRPGPGLAKNIQYF. CDR3 sequence (DNA): TGTGCCAGCAGGCCCGGCCCAGGGTTAGCCAAAAACATTCAGTACTTC.

The chain employs TRBV11-2 and TRBJ2-4; a weak D match, TRBD1 (8 bases). The germline gives CDR1 SGHAT, CDR2 FQNNGV. This CDR3 contains 16 residues. Trimming removed 5 bases from V and 0 bases from J, with 14 bases in between. CDR3 nucleotide sequence: TGTGCCAGCAGCCGTACAGGGGGGGTAGCCAAAAACATTCAGTACTTC. It is translated as CASSRTGGVAKNIQYF.

The rearrangement joins TRBV3-1 (or the pseudogene TRBV3-2) to TRBJ1-2, with unresolved D. This CDR3 contains 12 residues. The V gene's germline CDR1 is LGHDT and CDR2 YNNKEL (reference sequence). Trimming took off 3 bases at V and 4 bases at J, with 6 bases between the two ends. The CDR3 region has the DNA TGTGCCAGCAGCCAGGATTCCTATGGCTACACCTTC. Amino acid sequence: CASSQDSYGYTF.

The V and J genes are TRBV10-3 and TRBJ1-3, with a tentative D call TRBD1 (5 bases). This CDR3 has 16 residues. Germline V lookup: CDR1 ENHRY, CDR2 SYGVKD. V was cut by 5 bases and J by 0 bases, with 14 bases left in between. This chain's CDR3 is CAISWDRSNSGNTIYF. The CDR3 DNA sequence: TGTGCCATCAGTTGGGACCGATCAAACTCTGGAAACACCATATATTTT.

The J gene is TRBJ2-3, the V gene TRBV6-1; 9 nucleotides line up with TRBD2. The V gene end was trimmed by 4 bases and the J gene end by 7 bases; junction bases not matched to a gene: 12. CDR1 and CDR2 from the germline V gene are MNHNS and SASEGT. The length of the CDR3 is 16 residues. DNA of the CDR3: TGTGCCAGCAGTGTTGAAGGAGGAGCGGGGGGCCATACGCAGTATTTT. Its protein is CASSVEGGAGGHTQYF.

Here the CDR3 reads CASSLRQGNSYNEQFF. For the CDR3, the DNA is TGTGCCAGCAGCTTAAGGCAGGGGAACTCCTACAATGAGCAGTTCTTC. V usage is TRBV7-2 and J usage is TRBJ2-1, with D possibly matching TRBD1 (6 bases). V was cut by 2 bases and J by 0 bases, with 11 bases left in between. CDR1 is SGHTA and CDR2 is FQGNSA in the germline V gene. The length of the CDR3 is 16 residues.

The chain couples TRBV7-9 to TRBJ2-5, with 12 bases that match TRBD2. The CDR3 is 15 residues long. V lost 7 bases, J lost 4 bases, and 7 bases stayed unmatched. Germline V gene sequence: CDR1 SEHNR, CDR2 FQNEAQ (reference sequence). CDR3 nucleotides: TGTGCCAGCACCGAGGGACTAGCGGGTTTAGAGACCCAGTACTTC. Protein sequence: CASTEGLAGLETQYF.

The J gene is TRBJ1-5, the V gene TRBV30, with D unclear. The V gene lost 3 bases and the J gene lost 0 bases, with 9 bases spanning the gap. This CDR3 has 14 amino acids. Germline V gene data show CDR1 as GTSNPN and CDR2 as SVGIG (reference sequence). The CDR3 nucleotides are TGTGCCTGGAGCGGCCAGCCTAGCAATCAGCCCCAGCATTTT. Amino acid sequence: CAWSGQPSNQPQHF.

The J gene is TRBJ1-2, the V gene TRBV5-1; D possibly corresponds to TRBD1 (5 bases). The V gene's germline CDR1 is SGHRS and CDR2 YFSETQ. Between the trimmed V and J ends, which lost 4 bases and 4 bases, there was a span of 14 bases. The CDR3 totals 14 residues. As DNA, the CDR3 is TGCGCCAGCAGCCCGGAACAGGAGACCTATGGCTACACCTTC. As protein: CASSPEQETYGYTF.

The chain carries TRBV2 and TRBJ2-2; D is unresolved. The V end lost 5 bases, the J end lost 6 bases, and 7 bases lay between the germline ends. The CDR3 totals 12 residues. The germline V gene has CDR1 SNHLY and CDR2 FYNNEI. CDR3 residues: CASSKGAGELFF. The CDR3 region has the DNA TGTGCCAGCAGTAAGGGTGCCGGGGAGCTGTTTTTT.

This clone was picked up a small number of times. This chain joins TRBV24-1 and TRBJ1-4; 8 bases fit TRBD1. The germline gives CDR1 KGHDR, CDR2 SFDVKD. V lost 4 bases to trimming and J lost 4 bases; unmatched junction nucleotides: 4. The CDR3 has 15 amino acids. CDR3 residues: CATSDSGQGNEKLFF. CDR3 coding DNA: TGTGCCACCAGTGACTCCGGACAGGGTAATGAAAAACTGTTTTTT.

This rearrangement joins TRBV20-1 to TRBJ2-7; possible D gene TRBD2, 5 bases. Between the trimmed V and J ends, which lost 6 bases and 3 bases, there was a span of 9 bases. Germline V gives CDR1 DFQATT, CDR2 SNEGSKA (reference sequence). The length of the CDR3 is 11 residues. The chain's CDR3 is CSAFRGYEQYF. The CDR3 DNA reads TGCAGTGCCTTTCGGGGCTACGAGCAGTACTTC.

The chain uses TRBV18 and TRBJ2-5, with TRBD2 matching 12 bases. The CDR3 runs to 18 residues. The V gene's germline CDR1 is KGHSH and CDR2 LQKENI. V lost 0 bases to trimming and J lost 5 bases; unmatched junction nucleotides: 10. The CDR3 nucleotides read TGTGCCAGCTCACCACCGCCGGGGACTAGCGGGCCCGCGGAGACCCAGTACTTC. Translated: CASSPPPGTSGPAETQYF.

This chain joins TRBV19 and TRBJ1-2, with TRBD1 as a possible D gene (6 bases). This CDR3 spans 17 amino acids. Trimming cost V 4 bases and J 1 base, with 19 bases left between them. CDR1 is LNHDA and CDR2 is SQIVND in the germline V gene (reference sequence). The DNA for the CDR3 is TGTGCCAGTAGTACTTTAAGGTGGACAGAACTTAACTATGGCTACACCTTC. Its protein is CASSTLRWTELNYGYTF.